Shown below are 5 T cell receptor beta chains from a single sample sequenced in a study of response to subunit inactivated influenza vaccine. Via MiXCR, TCRdb re-called the RT-PCR reads, giving one row per CDR3 protein. The sample includes 550,000 to 650,000 distinct CDR3 sequences, about 10% of them seen just once. The sample consisted of PBMCs from blood, taken on the day of vaccination. All receptors derive from a man between 50 and 59 years old who received an inactivated influenza vaccine.

V is TRBV7-2 and J is TRBJ2-5; D not resolved. The CDR3 totals 13 residues. The V gene's germline CDR1 is SGHTA and CDR2 FQGNSA. The V end was cut by 7 bases, the J end by 2 bases, with 11 bases between. The CDR3 bases are TGTGCCAGCATACGGGCGGTACAAGAGACCCAGTACTTC. Protein product: CASIRAVQETQYF.

The J gene is TRBJ1-1, the V gene TRBV12-3 or TRBV12-4; D gene uncertain. The CDR3 is 11 residues long. With 8 bases removed from V and 3 bases from J, the gap between germline ends came to 7 bases. CDR3 residues: CASLRDTEAFF. CDR3 DNA: TGTGCCAGCCTGCGGGACACTGAAGCTTTCTTT.

The chain employs TRBV18 and TRBJ2-3; 11 bases are shared with TRBD2. The CDR3 is 17 amino acids. V shed 2 bases, J shed 3 bases, and the junction held 7 bases outside the gene matches. Germline V gene data show CDR1 as KGHSH and CDR2 as LQKENI. The DNA of the CDR3 is TGTGCCAGCTCACCATGGACGACTAGCGGGACGACAGATACGCAGTATTTT. Protein product: CASSPWTTSGTTDTQYF. The full variable domain, completed using reference TRBV18 and TRBJ2-3, is NAGVMQNPRHLVRRRGQEARLRCSPMKGHSHVYWYRQLPEEGLKFMVYLQKENIIDESGMPKERFSAEFPKEGPSILRIQQVVRGDSAAYFCASSPWTTSGTTDTQYFGPGTRLTVL.

This clonotype was observed a few times. The chain has TRBV4-3 and TRBJ2-7; 14 positions agree with TRBD2. The CDR3 is 17 residues long. Unmatched junction bases numbered 16, after V lost 6 bases and J lost 9 bases. Germline CDR1 reads LGHNA; CDR2 reads YSLEER. The CDR3 protein is CASSPRKGGLAGEVQYF. DNA of the CDR3: TGCGCCAGCAGTCCCCGCAAGGGGGGACTAGCGGGAGAGGTGCAGTACTTC.

The chain uses TRBV20-1 and TRBJ2-7; the match to TRBD1 covers 8 bases. This CDR3 is built from 13 residues. V shed 5 bases and J 6 bases; nucleotides not matched to a gene: 9. Germline CDR1 reads DFQATT; CDR2 reads SNEGSKA (reference sequence). The CDR3 here is CSAHTGGAGEQYF. The CDR3 DNA reads TGCAGTGCTCACACAGGGGGAGCAGGCGAGCAGTACTTC.